Listed below are T cell receptor beta chains from one sample, sequenced in a study of shared clonotypes between healthy human individuals. Profiled with immunoSEQ multiplex PCR; TCRdb holds only in-frame clones, not every one. This table holds roughly 660,000 clones, about 92% found once. Sample: memory CD8+ T cells from PBMCs. These receptors were collected from a man between 18 and 35 years old in good health. Some clones in this sample may be carry-over from other donors' samples. Both conserved end residues are part of each CDR3. Fields, in order: V gene, J gene, D gene, clone size, CDR3 DNA, CDR3 protein. A D gene is named only where the DNA matches it firmly. Clone size appears in some rows only: once, few, many, or a class for an expanded clone.

TRBV10-3	TRBJ2-7	TRBD1	once	TGTGCCATCTGTTGCGGGACAGGGTTAATCGAGCAGTACTTC	CAICCGTGLIEQYF
TRBV2	TRBJ2-7	-	-	TGTGCCAGCAGTGAATGGGTGGGCCCGTCCTACGAGCAGTACTTC	CASSEWVGPSYEQYF
TRBV4-3	TRBJ2-1	TRBD2	-	TGCGCCAGCAGCCAGATCGGGACTAACAAGTCGAGCTCCTACAATGAGCAGTTCTTC	CASSQIGTNKSSSYNEQFF
TRBV2	TRBJ2-1	-	once	TGTGCCAGCAGTGTCGGACGCCGACCTGAGCAGTTCTTC	CASSVGRRPEQFF
TRBV2	TRBJ1-1	-	-	TGTGCCAGCAGTGAGAGGCGGGTAATCACTGAAGCTTTCTTT	CASSERRVITEAFF
TRBV7-6	TRBJ2-2	-	-	TGTGCCAGCAGCTTAGCGGGTATCACCGGGGAGCTGTTTTTT	CASSLAGITGELFF
TRBV30	TRBJ1-2	-	-	TGTGCCTGGAAGGAACCCATGCCGGCTTTCTGGGGCTATGGCTACACCTTC	CAWKEPMPAFWGYGYTF
TRBV4-2	TRBJ1-1	TRBD1	few	TGTGCCAGCAGCCAAGATCGGCGGACAGGGGATTTTGAAGCTTTCTTT	CASSQDRRTGDFEAFF
TRBV2	TRBJ2-2	TRBD2	-	TGTGCCTGCTTAGCGGGAGGAAGAACCGGGGAGCTGTTTTTT	CACLAGGRTGELFF
TRBV5-5	TRBJ2-7	-	once	TGTGCCAGCAGCTTGGCTCGGACCGGTATTTACGAGCAGTACTTC	CASSLARTGIYEQYF
TRBV11-2	TRBJ1-4	-	-	TGTGCCAGCAGCCCACCCCCGCGGGCAACTAATGAAAAACTGTTTTTT	CASSPPPRATNEKLFF
TRBV5-6	TRBJ2-7	-	-	TGTGCCAGCAGCGAACCACAGGGTCCCAACGGCCAGTACTTC	CASSEPQGPNGQYF
TRBV29-1	TRBJ2-2	-	-	TGCAGCGCCGAACTACCCAGATCCCGGGACTCCTACACCGGGGAGCTGTTTTTT	CSAELPRSRDSYTGELFF
TRBV28	TRBJ2-2	-	-	TGTGCCAGCAGTTCCGAGCCACCCTTCGTCACCGGGGAGCTGTTTTTT	CASSSEPPFVTGELFF
TRBV25-1	TRBJ2-7	-	-	TGTGCCAGCAGCGACAGGCCCTACGAGCAGTACTTC	CASSDRPYEQYF
TRBV27	TRBJ1-4	TRBD1	-	TGTGCCAGCAGCCCTCGACAGGGGTCCACTAATGAAAAACTGTTTTTT	CASSPRQGSTNEKLFF
TRBV9	TRBJ2-5	TRBD1	-	TGTGCCAGCAGCGTTCCGGGACAGGGGGCGACCGACCAGGAGACCCAGTACTTC	CASSVPGQGATDQETQYF
TRBV13	TRBJ2-7	TRBD2	-	TGTGCCAGCAGCATAGCGGGAGGCGAGGTCTACGAGCAGTACTTC	CASSIAGGEVYEQYF
TRBV5-1	TRBJ1-1	TRBD1	-	TGCGCCAGCAGTTCTTCACGGACAGGGCCTGAAGCTTTCTTT	CASSSSRTGPEAFF
TRBV9	TRBJ2-1	TRBD2	-	TGTGCCAGCAGCCTATACGGGACTAGCTCCTACAATGAGCAGTTCTTC	CASSLYGTSSYNEQFF
TRBV5-1	TRBJ2-1	-	-	TGCGCCAGCAACAAGAAGCCGGGTTTCTCCTACAATGAGCAGTTCTTC	CASNKKPGFSYNEQFF
TRBV28	TRBJ2-2	TRBD2	-	TGTGCCAGCAGTTTCCCCCTAAATAGCGGGGGTAACACCGGGGAGCTGTTTTTT	CASSFPLNSGGNTGELFF
TRBV4-1	TRBJ1-2	-	-	TGCGCCAGCAGCCAAGACTTTCTCCAGGGTAACTATGGCTACACCTTC	CASSQDFLQGNYGYTF
TRBV6-4	TRBJ1-6	TRBD1	many	TGTGCCAGCAGTGAAGGGACAGAGAATTCACCCCTCCACTTT	CASSEGTENSPLHF
TRBV6-5	TRBJ1-1	-	once	TGTGCCAGCAGTCCGCGACGGACGTGGAACACTGAAGCTTTCTTT	CASSPRRTWNTEAFF
TRBV5-4	TRBJ2-7	TRBD2	-	TGTGCCAGCAGCAGCCCGAACCAAGCGGGGTCCTACGAGCAGTACTTC	CASSSPNQAGSYEQYF
TRBV13	TRBJ2-1	-	-	TGTGCCAGCAGCTTAGGGGTCCCCTACAATGAGCAGTTCTTC	CASSLGVPYNEQFF
TRBV4-2	TRBJ1-5	-	-	TGTGCCAGCAGCCACACCCCACTCAATCAGCCCCAGCATTTT	CASSHTPLNQPQHF
TRBV9	TRBJ1-1	-	many	TGTGCCAGCAGCCTAGGACAGAGAATATCCCTGAACACTGAAGCTTTCTTT	CASSLGQRISLNTEAFF
TRBV7-3	TRBJ1-2	-	-	TGTGCCAGCAGCTTAGACGGAAGTATCCTCTATCCCCTATCGGGCTACACCTTC	CASSLDGSILYPLSGYTF
TRBV9	TRBJ2-7	-	-	TGTGCCAGCAGCGAATCGGTCCAGGACTCCTCCTACGAGCAGTACTTC	CASSESVQDSSYEQYF
TRBV27	TRBJ2-7	-	-	TGTGCCAGCAGCCTTACACCGGCCTACGAGCAGTACTTC	CASSLTPAYEQYF
TRBV7-9	TRBJ2-1	TRBD1	-	TGTGCCAGCAGCCTCCGAAAGGGGGCGACCTACAATGAGCAGTTCTTC	CASSLRKGATYNEQFF
TRBV11-2	TRBJ2-7	-	-	TGTGCCAGCATGTCGGGGCTCTACGAGCAGTACTTC	CASMSGLYEQYF
TRBV6-1	TRBJ2-7	TRBD2	once	TGTGCCAGCACCACCGGACTAGCGGGAAGCTACGAGCAGTACTTC	CASTTGLAGSYEQYF
TRBV5-6	TRBJ2-7	-	once	TGTGCCAGCAGCCCATTGACTAGTGTCCACGAGCAGTACTTC	CASSPLTSVHEQYF
TRBV28	TRBJ2-7	TRBD1	-	TGTGCCAGCAGTTTAGACTATTCGGACAGGGAATCTTACGAGCAGTACTTC	CASSLDYSDRESYEQYF
TRBV5-1	TRBJ2-7	TRBD2	-	TGCGCCAGCAGCTCTCTAGCGGGAGAGTTCTCCTACGAGCAGTACTTC	CASSSLAGEFSYEQYF
TRBV27	TRBJ2-7	TRBD1	-	TGTGCCAGCAGTGGGGGACAGGATCTCTACGAGCAGTACTTC	CASSGGQDLYEQYF
TRBV28	TRBJ1-1	-	-	TGTGCCAGCAGTCTAAACCAGGGAGGCACTGAAGCTTTCTTT	CASSLNQGGTEAFF
TRBV27	TRBJ2-2	-	-	TGTGCCAGCAGTCTCGCGAACACCGGGGAGCTGTTTTTT	CASSLANTGELFF
TRBV6-6	TRBJ2-3	TRBD2	-	TGTGCCAGCACCCTAACTAGCGGGACTAGCACAGATACGCAGTATTTT	CASTLTSGTSTDTQYF
TRBV27	TRBJ2-2	TRBD2	-	TGTGCCAGCAGTTTTAGCCTAGCGGGAGTGGCCGGGGAGCTGTTTTTT	CASSFSLAGVAGELFF
TRBV28	TRBJ2-1	TRBD2	-	TGTGCCAGCAGTTTGTGGCTAGCGGGTACCTACAATGAGCAGTTCTTC	CASSLWLAGTYNEQFF
TRBV27	TRBJ2-3	-	-	TGTGCCAGTAAAGGGCTAGCGGAGAGGGGGTGGGATACGCAGTATTTT	CASKGLAERGWDTQYF
TRBV7-9	TRBJ2-1	-	few	TGTGCCAGCAGCTCGGGGCCCAGAAACAATGAGCAGTTCTTC	CASSSGPRNNEQFF
TRBV10-3	TRBJ1-1	TRBD1	-	TGTGCCATCAGTGTCCGGGACAGGGCGTACACTGAAGCTTTCTTT	CAISVRDRAYTEAFF